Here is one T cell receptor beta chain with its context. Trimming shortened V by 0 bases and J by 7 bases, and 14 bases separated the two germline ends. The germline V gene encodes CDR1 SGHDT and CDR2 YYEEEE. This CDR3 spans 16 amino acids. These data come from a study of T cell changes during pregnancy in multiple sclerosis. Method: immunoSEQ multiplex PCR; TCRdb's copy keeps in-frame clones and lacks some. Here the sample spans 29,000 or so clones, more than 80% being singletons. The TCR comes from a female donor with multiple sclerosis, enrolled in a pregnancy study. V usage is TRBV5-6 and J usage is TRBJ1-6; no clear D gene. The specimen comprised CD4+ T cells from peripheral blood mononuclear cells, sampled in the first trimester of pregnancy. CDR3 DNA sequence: TGTGCCAGCAGCTTGGGGGCCAGCTCGGGGAATTCACCCCTCCACTTT. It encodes CASSLGASSGNSPLHF.